Listed here is a single T cell receptor (beta chain). Its antigen remains unknown. Germline V gene sequence: CDR1 WNHNN, CDR2 SYGVQD (reference sequence). This CDR3 has 14 amino acids. V was clipped by 6 bases and J by 1 base; unmatched bases: 1. These data belong to a study of OX40 agonist ivuxolimab in advanced cancers. Study as a whole: The study enrolled dose-escalation patients with hepatocellular carcinoma, melanoma, renal cell or head and neck cancer. Earlier anti-PD-1, anti-PD-L1 or anti-CTLA-4 therapy was permitted; roughly 37% had received some.

Exclusion of a patient followed from autoimmune disease history or systemic immunosuppression. Findings and limits, study-wide: There was clonal expansion of CD4+ and CD8+ blood T cells by week 6 at 0.1 to 3.0 mg/kg.

This table comes from immunoSEQ multiplex PCR, and its TCRdb copy is limited to in-frame clones, with some not included. The sample yields approximately 46,000 clones, 80% seen once. The receptor was derived from an adult with an advanced solid tumor such as melanoma, head and neck, liver or kidney cancer. The V and J genes are TRBV10-1 and TRBJ2-2; 8 bases align to TRBD2. This specimen was CD4+ or CD8+ T cells sorted from blood, taken in a trial of the OX40 agonist ivuxolimab. The chain's CDR3 is CASRSGGNTGELFF. The DNA for the CDR3 is TGCGCCAGCAGAAGCGGGGGGAACACCGGGGAGCTGTTTTTT.